This T cell receptor (beta chain) was captured by sequencing in a study of blood T cells in healthy people across ages. Turning to this clonotype: Its antigen remains unidentified.

PCR was performed a second time for about 7 to 11 cycles using a sample-barcoded 5' primer and a J-beta primer mix. TCRdb fed the 5' RACE reads into MiXCR, producing one record per CDR3 protein. The table has 980,000 or so distinct CDR3 sequences, 45% to 50% seen once; the top ten hold roughly 13%. Regarding the study as a whole: Across the age range, TCR beta diversity per million T cells fell in a roughly linear way. Unknown donor CMV status possibly confounded expanded clonotype changes. Estimates of diversity drawn from one million T cells were considered underestimates. Higher diversity and more naive CD4+ cells were features of long-lived donors, compared to aged donors.

Germline V CDR1 and CDR2: SEHNR, FQNEAQ (reference sequence). Unmatched junction bases numbered 2, after V lost 3 bases and J lost 0 bases. The CDR3 covers 15 residues. Material: blood. This clonotype was obtained from a man younger than 45 in good health. The rearrangement joins TRBV7-9 to TRBJ2-3, with 8 positions matching TRBD1. The CDR3 protein is CASSFWTGSTDTQYF. CDR3 nucleotide sequence: TGTGCCAGCAGCTTCTGGACAGGGAGCACAGATACGCAGTATTTT.